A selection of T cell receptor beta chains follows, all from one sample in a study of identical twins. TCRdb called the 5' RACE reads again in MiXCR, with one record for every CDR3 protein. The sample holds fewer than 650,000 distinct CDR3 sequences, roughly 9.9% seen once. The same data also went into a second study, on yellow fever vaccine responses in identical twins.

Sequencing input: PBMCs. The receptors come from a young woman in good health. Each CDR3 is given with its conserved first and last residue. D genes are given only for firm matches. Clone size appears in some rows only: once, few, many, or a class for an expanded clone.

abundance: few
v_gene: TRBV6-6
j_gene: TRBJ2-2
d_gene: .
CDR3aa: CASSYFGTGELFF
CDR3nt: TGTGCCAGCAGTTATTTTGGTACCGGGGAGCTGTTTTTT

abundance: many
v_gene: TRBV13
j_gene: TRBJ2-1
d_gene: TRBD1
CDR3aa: CASTTGVSYNEQFF
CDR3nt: TGTGCCAGTACGACAGGGGTCTCCTACAATGAGCAGTTCTTC

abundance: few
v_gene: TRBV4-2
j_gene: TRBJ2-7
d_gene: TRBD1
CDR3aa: CASSYLGQDGPEQYF
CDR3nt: TGTGCCAGCAGCTACCTCGGACAGGATGGCCCCGAGCAGTACTTC

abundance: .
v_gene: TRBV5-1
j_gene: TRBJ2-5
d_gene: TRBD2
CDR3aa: CASSSIGGAQETQYF
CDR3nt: TGCGCCAGCAGCTCGATCGGGGGGGCACAGGAGACCCAGTACTTC

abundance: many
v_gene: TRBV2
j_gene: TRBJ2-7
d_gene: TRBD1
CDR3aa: CASSEWTGEVYEQYF
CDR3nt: TGTGCCAGCAGCGAATGGACAGGGGAGGTCTACGAGCAGTACTTC

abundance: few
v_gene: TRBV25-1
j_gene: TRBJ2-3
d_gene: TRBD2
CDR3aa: CASSEGLAGDDTQYF
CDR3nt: TGTGCCAGCAGTGAGGGACTAGCGGGAGACGATACGCAGTATTTT

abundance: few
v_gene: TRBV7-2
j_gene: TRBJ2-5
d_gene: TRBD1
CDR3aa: CASSLIGVGTEETQYF
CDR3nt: TGTGCCAGCAGCCTAATAGGGGTCGGGACAGAAGAGACCCAGTACTTC

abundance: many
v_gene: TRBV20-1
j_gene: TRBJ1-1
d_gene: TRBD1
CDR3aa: CSARDRGTGRPEAFF
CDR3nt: TGCAGTGCTAGAGATAGGGGGACAGGGAGACCTGAAGCTTTCTTT

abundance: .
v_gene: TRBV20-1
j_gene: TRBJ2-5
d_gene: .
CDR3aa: CSGADFPQETQYF
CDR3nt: TGCAGTGGAGCGGACTTCCCCCAAGAGACCCAGTACTTC

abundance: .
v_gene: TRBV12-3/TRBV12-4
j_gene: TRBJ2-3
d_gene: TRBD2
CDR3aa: CASSLLASGGESTDTQYF
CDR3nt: TGTGCCAGCAGTTTATTGGCTAGCGGGGGGGAAAGCACAGATACGCAGTATTTT

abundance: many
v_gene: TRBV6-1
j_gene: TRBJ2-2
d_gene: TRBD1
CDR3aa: CASTGGTGGNTGELFF
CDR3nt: TGTGCCAGCACCGGAGGGACAGGTGGGAACACCGGGGAGCTGTTTTTT

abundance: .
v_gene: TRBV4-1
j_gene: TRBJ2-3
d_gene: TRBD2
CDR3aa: CASSPVAGPDTQYF
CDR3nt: TGCGCCAGCAGCCCCGTAGCGGGACCAGATACGCAGTATTTT

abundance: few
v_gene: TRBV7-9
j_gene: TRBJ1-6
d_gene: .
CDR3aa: CASSKTTGSYNSPLHF
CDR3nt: TGTGCCAGCAGCAAAACGACAGGCTCCTATAATTCACCCCTCCACTTT

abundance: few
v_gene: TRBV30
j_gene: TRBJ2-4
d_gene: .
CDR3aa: CAWSVPQRADRNIQYF
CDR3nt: TGTGCCTGGAGTGTACCCCAGCGGGCGGATAGAAACATTCAGTACTTC

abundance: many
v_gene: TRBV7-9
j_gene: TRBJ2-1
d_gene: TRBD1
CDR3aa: CASSLVGTGSDEQFF
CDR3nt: TGTGCCAGCAGCTTAGTCGGGACAGGGAGCGATGAGCAGTTCTTC

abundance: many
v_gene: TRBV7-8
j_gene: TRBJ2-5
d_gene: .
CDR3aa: CASSSPWANRVQETQYF
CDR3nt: TGTGCCAGCAGCTCCCCTTGGGCAAACAGGGTTCAAGAGACCCAGTACTTC

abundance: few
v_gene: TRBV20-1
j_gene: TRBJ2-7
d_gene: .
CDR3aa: CSRSAPRGISYEQYF
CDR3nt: TGCAGCCGATCGGCCCCTAGGGGGATTTCCTACGAGCAGTACTTC

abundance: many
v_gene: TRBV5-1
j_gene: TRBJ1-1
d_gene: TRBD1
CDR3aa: CASSTGQGRTEAFF
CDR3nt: TGCGCCAGCAGCACGGGACAGGGGAGGACTGAAGCTTTCTTT

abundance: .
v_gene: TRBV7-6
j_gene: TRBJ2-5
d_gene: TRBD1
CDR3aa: CASSLTGTGVQETQYF
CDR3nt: TGTGCCAGCAGCCTAACCGGGACAGGAGTACAAGAGACCCAGTACTTC

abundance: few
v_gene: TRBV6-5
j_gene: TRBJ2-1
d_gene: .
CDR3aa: CASSYSNPRAHEQFF
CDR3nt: TGTGCCAGCAGTTACTCGAATCCCAGGGCCCATGAGCAGTTCTTC

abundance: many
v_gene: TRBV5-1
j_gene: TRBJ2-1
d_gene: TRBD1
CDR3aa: CASSLGDRTYNEQFF
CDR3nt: TGCGCCAGCAGCCTGGGGGACAGAACCTACAATGAGCAGTTCTTC

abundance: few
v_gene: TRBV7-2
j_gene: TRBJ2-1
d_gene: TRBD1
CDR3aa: CASSLDGTVGNEQFF
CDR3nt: TGTGCCAGCAGCTTAGATGGGACAGTGGGCAATGAGCAGTTCTTC

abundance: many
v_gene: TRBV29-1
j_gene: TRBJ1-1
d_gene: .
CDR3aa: CSVGGTEAFF
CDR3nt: TGCAGCGTTGGGGGAACTGAAGCTTTCTTT

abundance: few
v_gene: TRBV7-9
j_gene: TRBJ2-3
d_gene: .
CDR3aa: CASSYTRGQTDTQYF
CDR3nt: TGTGCCAGCAGCTACACCCGTGGACAGACAGATACGCAGTATTTT

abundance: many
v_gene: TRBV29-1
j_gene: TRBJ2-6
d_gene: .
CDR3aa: CSVELGSSGANVLTF
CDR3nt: TGCAGCGTTGAACTGGGCAGCTCTGGGGCCAACGTCCTGACTTTC

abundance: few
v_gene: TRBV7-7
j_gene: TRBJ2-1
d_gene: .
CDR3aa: CASSLVGGSEQFF
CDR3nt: TGTGCTAGCAGCTTAGTTGGCGGTAGTGAGCAGTTCTTC

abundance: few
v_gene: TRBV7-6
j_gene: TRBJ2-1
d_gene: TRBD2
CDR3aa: CASSLGRLAGNHEQFF
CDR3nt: TGTGCCAGCAGCTTAGGTAGGCTAGCGGGAAACCATGAGCAGTTCTTC

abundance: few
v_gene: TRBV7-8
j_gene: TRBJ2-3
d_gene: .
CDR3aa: CASSSIPPGLMSDTQYF
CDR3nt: TGTGCCAGCAGCTCGATCCCACCGGGACTCATGTCAGATACGCAGTATTTT

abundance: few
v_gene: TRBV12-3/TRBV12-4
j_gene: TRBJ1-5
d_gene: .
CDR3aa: CASTRGPTSNQPQHF
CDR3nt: TGTGCCAGCACCCGAGGACCTACTAGCAATCAGCCCCAGCATTTT

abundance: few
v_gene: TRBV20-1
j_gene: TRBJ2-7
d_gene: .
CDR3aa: CSASSTGILGEQYF
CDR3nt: TGCAGTGCTAGTAGCACAGGGATTTTGGGGGAGCAGTACTTC

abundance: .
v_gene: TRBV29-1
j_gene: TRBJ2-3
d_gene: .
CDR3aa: CSQALYSPTDTQYF
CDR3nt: TGCAGCCAAGCCCTTTACAGCCCCACAGATACGCAGTATTTT

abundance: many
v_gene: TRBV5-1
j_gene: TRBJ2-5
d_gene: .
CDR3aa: CASSLEGPTQETQYF
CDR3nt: TGCGCCAGCAGCTTGGAAGGACCCACTCAAGAGACCCAGTACTTC

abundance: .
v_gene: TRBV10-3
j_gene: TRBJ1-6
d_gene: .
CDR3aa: CAISEDTAYLALHF
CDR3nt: TGTGCCATCAGTGAAGACACCGCCTATCTGGCCCTCCACTTT

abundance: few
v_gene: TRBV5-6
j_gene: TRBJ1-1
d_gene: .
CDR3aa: CASSRVGNTEAFF
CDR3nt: TGTGCCAGCAGCCGGGTTGGAAACACTGAAGCTTTCTTT

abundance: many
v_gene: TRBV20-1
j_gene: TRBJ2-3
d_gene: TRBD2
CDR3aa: CSARPGGFSTDTQYF
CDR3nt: TGCAGTGCTAGGCCCGGGGGGTTTAGCACAGATACGCAGTATTTT

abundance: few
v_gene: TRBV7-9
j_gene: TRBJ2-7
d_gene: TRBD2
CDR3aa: CASSPPTSEGNEQYF
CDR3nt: TGTGCCAGCAGCCCTCCGACTAGCGAGGGAAACGAGCAGTACTTC

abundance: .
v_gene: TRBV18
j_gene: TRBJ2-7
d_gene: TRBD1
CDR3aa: CASAGQGANEQYF
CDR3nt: TGTGCCAGCGCAGGACAGGGGGCCAACGAGCAGTACTTC

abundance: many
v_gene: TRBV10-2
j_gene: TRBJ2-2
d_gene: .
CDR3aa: CASSENEAGELFF
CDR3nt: TGCGCCAGCAGTGAGAACGAAGCCGGGGAGCTGTTTTTT

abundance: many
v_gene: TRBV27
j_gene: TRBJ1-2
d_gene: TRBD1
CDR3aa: CASSFGQGFGYTF
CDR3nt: TGTGCCAGCAGTTTTGGACAGGGGTTCGGCTACACCTTC

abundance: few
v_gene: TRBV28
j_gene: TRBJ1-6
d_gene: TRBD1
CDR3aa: CASSSLLTDRDPYNSPLHF
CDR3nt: TGTGCCAGCAGTTCCCTCCTCACCGACAGGGATCCTTATAATTCACCCCTCCACTTT

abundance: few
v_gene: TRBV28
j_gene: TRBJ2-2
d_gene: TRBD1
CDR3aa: CASSDLGTANTGELFF
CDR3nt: TGTGCCAGCAGTGACCTCGGGACAGCGAACACCGGGGAGCTGTTTTTT

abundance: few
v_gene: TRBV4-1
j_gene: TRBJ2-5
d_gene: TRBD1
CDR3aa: CASSHLTGVEKTQYF
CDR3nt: TGCGCCAGCAGCCACCTTACAGGGGTCGAAAAGACCCAGTACTTC

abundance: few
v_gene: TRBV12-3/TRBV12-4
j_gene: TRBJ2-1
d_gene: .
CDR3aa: CASSLLQFAEQFF
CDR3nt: TGTGCCAGCAGTTTACTACAGTTTGCCGAGCAGTTCTTC

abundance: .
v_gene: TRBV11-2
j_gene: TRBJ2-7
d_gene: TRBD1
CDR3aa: CASSYSRGQNTEQYF
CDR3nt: TGTGCCAGCAGCTATAGTAGGGGACAGAACACCGAGCAGTACTTC

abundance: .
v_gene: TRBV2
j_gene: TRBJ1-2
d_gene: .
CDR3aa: CASSDEGRGNGYTF
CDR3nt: TGTGCCAGCAGTGACGAGGGGAGGGGCAATGGCTACACCTTC

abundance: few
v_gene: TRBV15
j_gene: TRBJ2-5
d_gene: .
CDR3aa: CATSRDLGRETQYF
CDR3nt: TGTGCCACCAGCAGAGATTTGGGAAGAGAGACCCAGTACTTC

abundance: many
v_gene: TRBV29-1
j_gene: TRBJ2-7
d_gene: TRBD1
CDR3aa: CSVRGTGFYEQYF
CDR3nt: TGCAGCGTCCGCGGGACAGGGTTTTACGAGCAGTACTTC

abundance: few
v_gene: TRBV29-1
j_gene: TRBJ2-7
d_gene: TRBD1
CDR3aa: CSVVGRRGPRLGVPGKLSYEQYF
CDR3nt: TGCAGCGTTGTAGGACGAAGGGGGCCCAGGTTAGGAGTCCCAGGGAAACTTTCCTACGAGCAGTACTTC

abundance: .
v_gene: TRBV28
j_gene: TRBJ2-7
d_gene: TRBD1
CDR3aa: CASNRGPNTQYF
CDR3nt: TGTGCCAGCAACAGGGGACCCAACACGCAGTACTTC

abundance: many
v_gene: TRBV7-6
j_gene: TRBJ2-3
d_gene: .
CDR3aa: CASSLAGAPSDTQYF
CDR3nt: TGTGCCAGCAGCTTAGCGGGGGCACCGTCAGATACGCAGTATTTT

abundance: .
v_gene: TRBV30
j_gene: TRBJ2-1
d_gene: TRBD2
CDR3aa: CAWTEMGLAGGGEQFF
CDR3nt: TGTGCCTGGACCGAAATGGGACTAGCGGGGGGGGGCGAGCAGTTCTTC

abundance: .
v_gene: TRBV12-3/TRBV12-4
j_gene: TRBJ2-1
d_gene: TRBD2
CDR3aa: CASRHRLAGGGNEQFF
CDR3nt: TGTGCCAGCAGGCACCGACTAGCGGGAGGGGGTAATGAGCAGTTCTTC